The next 7 T cell receptor beta chains were all read from a single sample in a study of cytomegalovirus exposure and HLA in healthy donors (dated by TCRdb to about 2017). Library prep was done by the immunoSEQ multiplex PCR assay. For the multiplex PCR, a mixture combining 60 forward primers for TCR Vbeta segments and 13 reverse primers for TCR Jbeta segments was used. The table was pulled from immuneACCESS by TCRdb, which kept in-frame rearrangements only. Such tables lose some clones; where checked, under half of the loss comes from unresolved V genes, and the rest has no known cause. The sample has 95,000 to 150,000 clones on record, roughly 15% of them singletons. Roughly 2.7% of the sample is held by the ten biggest clonotypes. Sequenced material: PBMCs. These receptors originate from a female donor in good health and CMV-seropositive.

This clone was seen more than once but under ten times. The CDR3 DNA follows: TGTGCCAGCAGTCTAGGAGTATCGGGGGGGACAGATACGCAGTATTTT. Its translation: CASSLGVSGGTDTQYF. This chain uses TRBV27 with TRBJ2-3; 8 bases are a match to TRBD2. V gave up 5 bases and J gave up 3 bases; unmatched junction bases: 10. Germline loops: CDR1 MNHEY, CDR2 SMNVEV (reference sequence). The CDR3 is 16 amino acids.

This clone has just a few counts. This chain uses TRBV6-6 with TRBJ1-6; D gene ambiguous. Trimming took 6 bases from V and 8 from J, leaving 11 bases between them. Looked up from germline, CDR1 is MNHNY and CDR2 is SVGAGI (reference sequence). CDR3 length equals 13 residues. The chain's CDR3 is CASSKTGDSPLHF. The CDR3 DNA reads TGTGCCAGCAGCAAAACCGGGGATTCACCCCTCCACTTT.

This clone appeared a few times. This chain connects TRBV2 to TRBJ2-1; TRBD2 matches 10 bases. V lost 3 bases to trimming and J lost 10 bases; unmatched junction nucleotides: 6. From germline, CDR1 is SNHLY and CDR2 FYNNEI. The CDR3 has 14 amino acids. DNA for the CDR3: TGTGCCAGCAGTGATCGTCTAGCGGGAGTGGAGCAGTTCTTC. Translating it yields CASSDRLAGVEQFF.

The chain couples TRBV27 to TRBJ2-7; a weak D match, TRBD1 (6 bases). Germline CDR1 is MNHEY and CDR2 is SMNVEV (reference sequence). Trimming removed 1 base at V and 3 bases at J, with 13 bases between. This CDR3 comprises 15 residues. CDR3 DNA sequence: TGTGCCAGCAGTTTATGGGCAGGGGAAGACTACGAGCAGTACTTC. Its protein product is CASSLWAGEDYEQYF.

In its sample, this clone was seen once. V usage is TRBV28 and J usage is TRBJ2-3, with D tentatively TRBD2 (7 bases). This CDR3 region has 14 residues. Germline CDR1 is MDHEN and CDR2 is SYDVKM. The germline V and J ends were trimmed by 5 bases and 1 base, with 10 bases remaining between them. The CDR3 DNA reads as TGTGCCAGCAGTCCGGGGGGCCGCACAGATACGCAGTATTTT. The encoded protein is CASSPGGRTDTQYF. The complete variable domain, with remaining parts taken from reference TRBV28 and TRBJ2-3, reads DVKVTQSSRYLVKRTGEKVFLECVQDMDHENMFWYRQDPGLGLRLIYFSYDVKMKEKGDIPEGYSVSREKKERFSLILESASTNQTSMYLCASSPGGRTDTQYFGPGTRLTVL.

This sequence joins TRBV29-1 and TRBJ2-4, with TRBD1 matching over 8 bases. The CDR3 is 12 amino acids. CDR1 is SQVTM, CDR2 ANQGSEA, per germline. V was clipped by 6 bases and J by 5 bases; unmatched bases: 3. CDR3 in DNA: TGCAGCGTGGGGGACAGGCAAAACATTCAGTACTTC. Amino acid sequence: CSVGDRQNIQYF.

This clone was counted only a few times. The V gene is TRBV10-3, the J gene TRBJ2-3, with D possibly TRBD2 on 5 matching bases. V was trimmed by 7 bases and J by 1 base, leaving 6 bases between them. Germline-derived CDR1 and CDR2 are ENHRY and SYGVKD. This CDR3 contains 12 residues. The CDR3 protein is CAIKGGTDTQYF. For the CDR3, the DNA is TGTGCCATCAAGGGAGGCACAGATACGCAGTATTTT.